Each of the 11 T cell receptor beta chains below was sequenced from the same sample in a study of blood T cell repertoires in COVID-19. The protocol was immunoSEQ multiplex PCR, while the TCRdb copy is restricted to in-frame clones and leaves out a portion. This sample has roughly 100,000 clones; roughly 79% occur once, and the top ten carry roughly 10%. The sample consisted of peripheral blood. The receptors stem from a man aged 65 to 79 with acute or convalescent COVID-19.

This clone was observed a single time. The gene calls are TRBV7-3 and TRBJ2-1, with a tentative D call TRBD2 (6 bases). Germline V gene sequence: CDR1 SGHTA, CDR2 FQGTGA. CDR3 length equals 16 residues. Trimming took off 5 bases at V and 0 bases at J, with 14 bases between the two ends. This CDR3 reads CASSNRDSSSYNEQFF. For the CDR3, the DNA is TGTGCCAGCAGCAACCGGGACTCGAGCTCCTACAATGAGCAGTTCTTC.

CDR3 residues: CASSQVSAPGTDTQYF. CDR3 DNA sequence: TGCGCCAGCAGCCAGGTGAGCGCCCCGGGGACAGATACGCAGTATTTT. This chain links TRBV4-3 with TRBJ2-3; D might be TRBD2 (5 bases). The CDR3 is 16 amino acids. Germline V gene data show CDR1 as LGHNA and CDR2 as YSLEER. With 3 bases removed from V and 3 bases from J, the gap between germline ends came to 16 bases.

This chain connects TRBV29-1 to TRBJ2-2, with 9 bases identical to TRBD2. Germline CDR1 and CDR2: SQVTM and ANQGSEA. CDR3 length equals 15 residues. V lost 0 bases to trimming and J lost 11 bases; unmatched junction nucleotides: 10. The CDR3 DNA is TGCAGCGTTGAAGATCCTAATAGCGGGGGCGTAGAGCTGTTTTTT. It is translated as CSVEDPNSGGVELFF.

This chain connects TRBV9 to TRBJ2-1; 7 positions match TRBD2. The CDR3 has 15 residues. Per germline, CDR1 SGDLS and CDR2 YYNGEE. The trim removed 2 bases at V and 4 bases at J, leaving 6 bases unmatched. The CDR3 bases are TGTGCCAGCAGCGTGGCGGGACTATCGTACAATGAGCAGTTCTTC. As protein: CASSVAGLSYNEQFF. The whole variable domain, remainder taken from reference TRBV9 and TRBJ2-1, is DSGVTQTPKHLITATGQRVTLRCSPRSGDLSVYWYQQSLDQGLQFLIQYYNGEERAKGNILERFSAQQFPDLHSELNLSSLELGDSALYFCASSVAGLSYNEQFFGPGTRLTVL.

The CDR3 here is CASRTTSSYEQFF. The CDR3 DNA reads as TGTGCCAGTAGAACGACTAGTTCGTATGAGCAGTTCTTC. V gene TRBV19 combines with J gene TRBJ2-1, with a weak D call TRBD2 (6 bases). CDR1 is LNHDA, CDR2 SQIVND, per germline (reference sequence). The CDR3 runs to 13 residues. Trimming removed 6 bases at V and 8 bases at J, with 14 bases between.

The chain's CDR3 is CASSRARTSGQETQYF. CDR3 bases: TGCGCCAGCAGCCGAGCCCGGACTAGCGGACAAGAGACCCAGTACTTC. The rearrangement joins TRBV5-1 to TRBJ2-5, with 10 nucleotides matching TRBD2. The germline CDR1 and CDR2 sequences are SGHRS and YFSETQ. This CDR3 is 16 amino acids long. V lost 4 bases, J lost 2 bases, and 8 bases stayed unmatched.

This clone was picked up many times. CDR3 in DNA: TGTGCCAGCAGTGACCCCACAGGGTTTCGTTCACCCCTCCACTTT. It is translated as CASSDPTGFRSPLHF. The chain employs TRBV25-1 and TRBJ1-6; maybe TRBD1 (6 bases). Trimming took off 3 bases at V and 9 bases at J, with 15 bases between the two ends. Germline CDR1 MGHDK, CDR2 SYGVNS. The CDR3 spans 15 residues.

This chain links TRBV12-3 or TRBV12-4 with TRBJ2-5; D is undetermined. The V end was cut by 2 bases, the J end by 5 bases, with 6 bases between. The CDR3 contains 12 residues. The CDR3 here is CASSLIEETQYF. The CDR3, as DNA: TGTGCCAGCAGTTTAATAGAGGAGACCCAGTACTTC.

The chain employs TRBV2 and TRBJ2-1; a weak D match, TRBD2 (6 bases). This CDR3 comprises 14 residues. V was pared by 3 bases and J by 6 bases, with 12 bases between. Per the germline V gene, CDR1 is SNHLY and CDR2 is FYNNEI. CDR3 in amino acids: CASSDREARNEQFF. Here the CDR3 DNA reads TGTGCCAGCAGTGATAGGGAGGCCCGCAATGAGCAGTTCTTC.

This rearrangement joins TRBV6-5 to TRBJ1-5; 7 positions agree with TRBD1. In germline, CDR1 is MNHEY, CDR2 SVGAGI. V lost 9 bases, J lost 1 base, and 9 bases stayed unmatched. This CDR3 spans 15 amino acids. For the CDR3, the DNA is TGTGCCAGTGGGGGCCCAGGGGGAAGCAATCAGCCCCAGCATTTT. Its protein product is CASGGPGGSNQPQHF.

The gene calls are TRBV5-1 and TRBJ2-2; no firm D call. The V gene lost 0 bases and the J gene lost 1 base, with 7 bases spanning the gap. This CDR3 is 15 amino acids long. CDR1 is SGHRS, CDR2 YFSETQ, per germline. The CDR3 DNA reads TGCGCCAGCAGCTTGGTGGCTAGGAACACCGGGGAGCTGTTTTTT. Residues: CASSLVARNTGELFF.